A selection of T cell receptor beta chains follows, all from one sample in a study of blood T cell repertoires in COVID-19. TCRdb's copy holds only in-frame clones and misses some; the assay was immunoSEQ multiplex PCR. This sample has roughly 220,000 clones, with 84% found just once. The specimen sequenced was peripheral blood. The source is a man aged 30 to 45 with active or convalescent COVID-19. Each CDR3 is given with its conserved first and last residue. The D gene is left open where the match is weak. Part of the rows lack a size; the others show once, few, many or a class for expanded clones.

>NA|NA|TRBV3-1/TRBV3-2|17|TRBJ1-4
TGTGCCAGCAGCCAAGAGTGGAGTGGCAGGGCTAATGAAAAACTGTTTTTT
CASSQEWSGRANEKLFF
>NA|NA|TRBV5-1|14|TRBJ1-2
TGCGCCAGCAGCTGGGGGACACCCAACTATGGCTACACCTTC
CASSWGTPNYGYTF
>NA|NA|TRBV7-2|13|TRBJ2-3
TGTGCCACCCGGGACTCGCCCACAGATACGCAGTATTTT
CATRDSPTDTQYF
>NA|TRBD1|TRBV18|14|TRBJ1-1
TGTGCCAGCTCACCCAAGACAGGGACCACTGAAGCTTTCTTT
CASSPKTGTTEAFF
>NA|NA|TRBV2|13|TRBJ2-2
TGTGCCAGCAGCGGGAGCTCCACCGGGGAGCTGTTTTTT
CASSGSSTGELFF
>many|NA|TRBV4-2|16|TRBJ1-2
TGTGCCAGCAGCCAAGATTACACCAGAGGGAACTATGGCTACACCTTC
CASSQDYTRGNYGYTF
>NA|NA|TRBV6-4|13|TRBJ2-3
TGTGCCAGCAGCCAGGGTCCCTCAGATACGCAGTATTTT
CASSQGPSDTQYF
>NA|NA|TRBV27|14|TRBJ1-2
TGTGCCAGCAGTCCCACCGCGGGACACTATGGCTACACCTTC
CASSPTAGHYGYTF
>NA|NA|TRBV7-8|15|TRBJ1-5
TGTGCCAGCAGCCCGTTACATGTTAGCAATCAGCCCCAGCATTTT
CASSPLHVSNQPQHF
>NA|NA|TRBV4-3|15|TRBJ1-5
TGCGCCAGCAGCCAAGATTCCTATAGCAATCAGCCCCAGCATTTT
CASSQDSYSNQPQHF
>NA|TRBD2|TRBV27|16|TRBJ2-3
TGTGCCAGCAGTATTCTAGCGGGGGCCAGCACAGATACGCAGTATTTT
CASSILAGASTDTQYF
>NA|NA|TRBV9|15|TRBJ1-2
TGTGCCAGCAGCGTAGAAGGGGTCCCTAACTATGGCTACACCTTC
CASSVEGVPNYGYTF
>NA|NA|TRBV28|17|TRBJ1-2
TGTGCCAGCAGTTTTCTGGGGGCGCTCCCATATAACTATGGCTACACCTTC
CASSFLGALPYNYGYTF
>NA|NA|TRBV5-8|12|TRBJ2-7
TGTGCCAGCAGCCGGCGGTCCTACGAGCAGTACTTC
CASSRRSYEQYF
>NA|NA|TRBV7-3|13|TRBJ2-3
TGTGCCAGCAGCTTAGCGGTGACAGATACGCAGTATTTT
CASSLAVTDTQYF
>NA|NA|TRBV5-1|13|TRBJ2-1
TGCGCCAGCAGCTTGATGACTAACAATGAGCAGTTCTTC
CASSLMTNNEQFF
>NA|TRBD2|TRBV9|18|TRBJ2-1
TGTGCCAGCAGCCCTTGGCTAGCGGGAGGGTGGTCCTACAATGAGCAGTTCTTC
CASSPWLAGGWSYNEQFF
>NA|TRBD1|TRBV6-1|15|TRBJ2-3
TGTGCCAGCAGTGAAGGCGGGACAGGGACAGATACGCAGTATTTT
CASSEGGTGTDTQYF
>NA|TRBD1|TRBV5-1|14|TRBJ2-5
TGCGCCAGCAGCACAGGGGACAGCCAAGAGACCCAGTACTTC
CASSTGDSQETQYF
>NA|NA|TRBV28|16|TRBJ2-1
TGTGCCAGCAGGCCTCAGGGGCGGGTCCCTTACAATGAGCAGTTCTTC
CASRPQGRVPYNEQFF
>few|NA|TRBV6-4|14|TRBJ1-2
TGTGCCAGTTACCCAGGGATCCCTTTGCATGGCTACACCTTC
CASYPGIPLHGYTF
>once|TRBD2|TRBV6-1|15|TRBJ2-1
TGTGCCAGCAGACCAGCGGGAGCCTCCTACAATGAGCAGTTCTTC
CASRPAGASYNEQFF
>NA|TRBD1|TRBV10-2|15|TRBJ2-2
TGCGCCAGCAGTGGGGACAGACCAAACACCGGGGAGCTGTTTTTT
CASSGDRPNTGELFF
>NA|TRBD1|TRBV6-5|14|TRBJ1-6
TGTGCCAGCAGACTCGACAGGGACCCTTCGCCCCTCCACTTT
CASRLDRDPSPLHF
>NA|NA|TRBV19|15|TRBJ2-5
TGTGCCAGTAGTATTCGGAGGGGGGGGATCGAGACCCAGTACTTC
CASSIRRGGIETQYF
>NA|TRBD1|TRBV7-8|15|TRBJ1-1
TGTGCCAGCAGTTTCGGACAGGGGAAGAACACTGAAGCTTTCTTT
CASSFGQGKNTEAFF
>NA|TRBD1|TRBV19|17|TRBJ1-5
TGTGCCAGTAGTATAACAACGACAGGGAGTCGGGGTCAGCCCCAGCATTTT
CASSITTTGSRGQPQHF
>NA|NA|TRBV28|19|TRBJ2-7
TGTGCCAGCAGTTTGCCCTCCCCCTCTCTAGATCCCTCTTCCTACGAGCAGTACTTC
CASSLPSPSLDPSSYEQYF
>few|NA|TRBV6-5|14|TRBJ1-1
TGTGCCAGCAGTTACTCTATTGGGGCGCCCTATGTTTTCTTT
CASSYSIGAPYVFF
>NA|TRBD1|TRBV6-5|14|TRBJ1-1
TGTGCCAGCAGCTCTACAGGGGAGGACACTGAAGCTTTCTTT
CASSSTGEDTEAFF
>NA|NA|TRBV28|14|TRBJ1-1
TGTGCCAGCAGTTTACCAACACGGGGCACTGAAGCTTTCTTT
CASSLPTRGTEAFF
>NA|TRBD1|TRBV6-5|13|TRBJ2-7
TGTGCCAGCAGTTCTGACAGGGGGTACGAGCAGTACTTC
CASSSDRGYEQYF